Shown below are 5 T cell receptor beta chains from a single sample sequenced in a study of CD8 T cells in ankylosing spondylitis (dated by TCRdb to the late 2010s). The library was built by means of 5' RACE. TCRdb records Illumina HiSeq 2500 as the sequencer. The public reads were quality trimmed at Q25 with fastp and then assembled into clones with MiXCR by TCRdb, keeping productive beta chains. Each CDR3 protein gets just one entry, which takes the most common genes and DNA from the rows behind it. The sample table lists about 220,000 distinct CDR3 sequences, roughly 24% of them with a count of one. The top ten clones comprise approximately 6.6% of the sample. Material: blood, either unsorted or a sorted T cell fraction (not recorded which). Source of these receptors: a male donor with ankylosing spondylitis or in good health (not recorded which).

This clonotype was counted many times. This chain uses TRBV27 with TRBJ2-1; D possibly corresponds to TRBD2 (5 bases). The germline CDR1 and CDR2 sequences are MNHEY and SMNVEV (reference sequence). CDR3 length: 15 residues. Trimming shortened V by 3 bases and J by 5 bases, and 14 bases separated the two germline ends. CDR3 protein: CASSLNGNWDNEQFF. Here the CDR3 DNA reads TGTGCCAGCAGTTTGAACGGGAATTGGGACAATGAGCAGTTCTTC.

V usage is TRBV4-2 and J usage is TRBJ1-4; perhaps TRBD1 as D (6 bases). Germline values: CDR1 LGHNA, CDR2 YNFKEQ. The CDR3 length is 14 residues. The V end lost 2 bases, the J end lost 7 bases, and 11 bases lay between the germline ends. The CDR3, as DNA: TGTGCCAGCAGCCAATCACAGGGTAGTGAAAAACTGTTTTTT. Its protein is CASSQSQGSEKLFF.

This clonotype turned up a few times. The gene calls are TRBV5-1 and TRBJ2-5; D remains ambiguous. The CDR3 totals 13 residues. Germline lookup yields CDR1 SGHRS and CDR2 YFSETQ. Trimming stripped 0 bases from V and 2 bases from J, with 5 bases between. The chain's CDR3 is CASSLAQQETQYF. CDR3 DNA: TGCGCCAGCAGCTTGGCCCAACAAGAGACCCAGTACTTC. Drawing the rest from reference TRBV5-1 and TRBJ2-5, the complete variable domain is KAGVTQTPRYLIKTRGQQVTLSCSPISGHRSVSWYQQTPGQGLQFLFEYFSETQRNKGNFPGRFSGRQFSNSRSEMNVSTLELGDSALYLCASSLAQQETQYFGPGTRLLVL.

This clonotype came up many times. This chain links TRBV4-3 with TRBJ1-5, with D hard to call. Trimming left V 0 bases short and J 0 bases short, with 0 bases between. Germline V CDR1 and CDR2: LGHNA, YSLEER. This CDR3 comprises 13 residues. The CDR3 is CASSQDSNQPQHF. Written as DNA, the CDR3 is TGCGCCAGCAGCCAAGATAGCAATCAGCCCCAGCATTTT.

This rearrangement joins TRBV7-2 to TRBJ2-1, with D possibly called TRBD1 or TRBD2 (5 bases each). Trimming took 5 bases from V and 9 from J, leaving 17 bases between them. This CDR3 is built from 14 residues. The germline gives CDR1 SGHTA, CDR2 FQGNSA. CDR3 DNA sequence: TGTGCCAGCAGCAAGTTTGACGGGGCCGGTGAGCAGTTCTTC. Translating it yields CASSKFDGAGEQFF.